This is a list of T cell receptor beta chains from one sample in a study of identical twins. Each CDR3 protein is one row after TCRdb ran MiXCR on the 5' RACE reads. The sample holds 270,000 or so distinct CDR3 sequences, around 8% seen once. The sample was also linked to a second study, of yellow fever vaccine responses in identical twins.

Sequenced material: CD8+ T cells sorted from blood. These TCRs come from a woman under 30 in good health. CDR3s include the opening cysteine and the closing phenylalanine or tryptophan. Each record gives: CDR3 DNA, CDR3 protein, V gene, D gene, J gene, clone size. The D gene is left open where the match is weak. Size is omitted from some rows. Given values are once, few, many or a class for expanded clones.

CDR3nt: TGTGCCAGCAGCCCAACGGGGACTAGCCCCAACTACGAGCAGTACTTC; CDR3aa: CASSPTGTSPNYEQYF; v_gene: TRBV5-6; d_gene: TRBD2; j_gene: TRBJ2-7; abundance: NA
CDR3nt: TGCAGCGTGACTGGGGCGCAATACGAGCAGTACTTC; CDR3aa: CSVTGAQYEQYF; v_gene: TRBV29-1; d_gene: NA; j_gene: TRBJ2-7; abundance: many
CDR3nt: TGTGCCAGCAGCCAAGGTGGGACTAGCCCCTACGAGCAGTACTTC; CDR3aa: CASSQGGTSPYEQYF; v_gene: TRBV4-2; d_gene: TRBD2; j_gene: TRBJ2-7; abundance: NA
CDR3nt: TGTGCCATCAGTGACAGGGAGGGGTACAATGAGCAGTTCTTC; CDR3aa: CAISDREGYNEQFF; v_gene: TRBV10-3; d_gene: TRBD2; j_gene: TRBJ2-1; abundance: many
CDR3nt: TGTGCCAGCAGTTTAGGGTTTTCAGATACGCAGTATTTT; CDR3aa: CASSLGFSDTQYF; v_gene: TRBV27; d_gene: NA; j_gene: TRBJ2-3; abundance: NA
CDR3nt: TGTGCCTCCCGGGACCGGTACGAGCAGTACTTC; CDR3aa: CASRDRYEQYF; v_gene: TRBV30; d_gene: NA; j_gene: TRBJ2-7; abundance: many
CDR3nt: TGCAGTGCTACAGCATACAATGAGCAGTTCTTC; CDR3aa: CSATAYNEQFF; v_gene: TRBV20-1; d_gene: NA; j_gene: TRBJ2-1; abundance: few
CDR3nt: TGTGCCAGCAGCTTAAATAGCGAACCTCTTGATACGCAGTATTTT; CDR3aa: CASSLNSEPLDTQYF; v_gene: TRBV7-9; d_gene: NA; j_gene: TRBJ2-3; abundance: NA
CDR3nt: TGTGCCATCGGTATGAGGGTTGAGCAGTTCTTC; CDR3aa: CAIGMRVEQFF; v_gene: TRBV2; d_gene: NA; j_gene: TRBJ2-1; abundance: NA
CDR3nt: TGTGCCTGGAGTCGTGGGACGGAGCAGTTCTTC; CDR3aa: CAWSRGTEQFF; v_gene: TRBV30; d_gene: NA; j_gene: TRBJ2-1; abundance: NA
CDR3nt: TGTGCCAGCAGCTTACTGGACAGCGGCGAGACCCAGTACTTC; CDR3aa: CASSLLDSGETQYF; v_gene: TRBV7-9; d_gene: NA; j_gene: TRBJ2-5; abundance: few
CDR3nt: TGCAGCGTTGTTTGGGGACAGTCCTACGAGCAGTACTTC; CDR3aa: CSVVWGQSYEQYF; v_gene: TRBV29-1; d_gene: TRBD1; j_gene: TRBJ2-7; abundance: many
CDR3nt: TGTGCCAGCAGCTTTCTGGCGACCGGGGAGCTGTTTTTT; CDR3aa: CASSFLATGELFF; v_gene: TRBV7-9; d_gene: NA; j_gene: TRBJ2-2; abundance: NA
CDR3nt: TGTGCCAGCAGCCAGTACACGGGACTAGCGGGAGACAATGAGCAGTTCTTC; CDR3aa: CASSQYTGLAGDNEQFF; v_gene: TRBV4-2; d_gene: TRBD2; j_gene: TRBJ2-1; abundance: NA
CDR3nt: TGTGCCAGCTCACCACCAGTGGGCGGGGACAGCTCCTACAATGAGCAGTTCTTC; CDR3aa: CASSPPVGGDSSYNEQFF; v_gene: TRBV18; d_gene: NA; j_gene: TRBJ2-1; abundance: NA
CDR3nt: TGTGCCAGCAGCTCAGACCTCGGGTCGGCTTCCTACGAGCAGTACTTC; CDR3aa: CASSSDLGSASYEQYF; v_gene: TRBV7-9; d_gene: NA; j_gene: TRBJ2-7; abundance: once
CDR3nt: TGTGCCAGCAGTTACTCGTCCAGCGGGTTGCACGTCGATGAGCAGTTCTTC; CDR3aa: CASSYSSSGLHVDEQFF; v_gene: TRBV6-2/TRBV6-3; d_gene: NA; j_gene: TRBJ2-1; abundance: NA
CDR3nt: TGTGCCAGCAGCTTAGAGGCCTCAGATACGCAGTATTTT; CDR3aa: CASSLEASDTQYF; v_gene: TRBV11-2; d_gene: NA; j_gene: TRBJ2-3; abundance: NA
CDR3nt: TGCAGTGCTAGAGATATCATGACAGCTACGTACCAAGAGACCCAGTACTTC; CDR3aa: CSARDIMTATYQETQYF; v_gene: TRBV20-1; d_gene: NA; j_gene: TRBJ2-5; abundance: few
CDR3nt: TGTGCCTGCAGGGGGCTTGGCTACACCTTC; CDR3aa: CACRGLGYTF; v_gene: TRBV2; d_gene: TRBD1; j_gene: TRBJ1-2; abundance: few
CDR3nt: TGTGCCATCCAGGACAGGGGGGCTTACAATGAGCAGTTCTTC; CDR3aa: CAIQDRGAYNEQFF; v_gene: TRBV10-3; d_gene: TRBD1; j_gene: TRBJ2-1; abundance: few
CDR3nt: TGCGCCAGCAGCCAGGTGGAGGGGGCAAACTACGAGCAGTACTTC; CDR3aa: CASSQVEGANYEQYF; v_gene: TRBV4-1; d_gene: NA; j_gene: TRBJ2-7; abundance: many
CDR3nt: TGTGCCACCGCAAGCGGGGATCGCACAGATACGCAGTATTTT; CDR3aa: CATASGDRTDTQYF; v_gene: TRBV27; d_gene: TRBD2; j_gene: TRBJ2-3; abundance: few
CDR3nt: TGTGCCAGCAGCACCAACCTCTTGGCAGGGGCCTACGAGCAGTACTTC; CDR3aa: CASSTNLLAGAYEQYF; v_gene: TRBV7-9; d_gene: NA; j_gene: TRBJ2-7; abundance: few
CDR3nt: TGTGCCACCAGGGCCGAAGGGGCCACCCAGTACTTC; CDR3aa: CATRAEGATQYF; v_gene: TRBV15; d_gene: NA; j_gene: TRBJ2-5; abundance: NA
CDR3nt: TGTGCCACGATGGGACAGACCTACGAGCAGTACTTC; CDR3aa: CATMGQTYEQYF; v_gene: TRBV2; d_gene: TRBD1; j_gene: TRBJ2-7; abundance: many
CDR3nt: TGTGCCAGCAGCTTAGGCCGTCCCTACAATGAGCAGTTCTTC; CDR3aa: CASSLGRPYNEQFF; v_gene: TRBV7-9; d_gene: NA; j_gene: TRBJ2-1; abundance: few
CDR3nt: TGTGCCAGCAGTTACTCGGAGACAGGGGGCTACGAGCAGTACTTC; CDR3aa: CASSYSETGGYEQYF; v_gene: TRBV6-5; d_gene: TRBD1; j_gene: TRBJ2-7; abundance: few
CDR3nt: TGTGCCACCAGCAACAGGGGTGGGTACGAGCAGTACTTC; CDR3aa: CATSNRGGYEQYF; v_gene: TRBV15; d_gene: TRBD1; j_gene: TRBJ2-7; abundance: NA
CDR3nt: TGCGCCAGCAGCTTGCGGTGGATAGTTTCCAATGAGCAGTTCTTC; CDR3aa: CASSLRWIVSNEQFF; v_gene: TRBV5-1; d_gene: NA; j_gene: TRBJ2-1; abundance: many
CDR3nt: TGCAGCGTTGATACTCTTTTGGAGACCCAGTACTTC; CDR3aa: CSVDTLLETQYF; v_gene: TRBV29-1; d_gene: NA; j_gene: TRBJ2-5; abundance: many
CDR3nt: TGTGCCAGCAGCCAAGATTATGATACCCCGGCCCTGAACACTGAAGCTTTCTTT; CDR3aa: CASSQDYDTPALNTEAFF; v_gene: TRBV3-1; d_gene: NA; j_gene: TRBJ1-1; abundance: few
CDR3nt: TGTGCCAGTAGTATGTGGACTAACGGTGAGCAGTTCTTC; CDR3aa: CASSMWTNGEQFF; v_gene: TRBV19; d_gene: NA; j_gene: TRBJ2-1; abundance: NA
CDR3nt: TGTGCCAGCAGCTTATGGGGGGTCAGCATCCAAGAGACCCAGTACTTC; CDR3aa: CASSLWGVSIQETQYF; v_gene: TRBV6-5; d_gene: NA; j_gene: TRBJ2-5; abundance: many
CDR3nt: TGCAGTGCTAGAGTTAAGGGGGCAGGAGAGACCCAGTACTTC; CDR3aa: CSARVKGAGETQYF; v_gene: TRBV20-1; d_gene: TRBD1; j_gene: TRBJ2-5; abundance: few
CDR3nt: TGTGCCAGCTCACCCGGACAGGAGTTCACCGGGGAGCTGTTTTTT; CDR3aa: CASSPGQEFTGELFF; v_gene: TRBV18; d_gene: TRBD1; j_gene: TRBJ2-2; abundance: NA
CDR3nt: TGCAGCGTGACACAGGGGGCGTACTACGAGCAGTACTTC; CDR3aa: CSVTQGAYYEQYF; v_gene: TRBV29-1; d_gene: TRBD1; j_gene: TRBJ2-7; abundance: few
CDR3nt: TGTGCCAGCAGTGTCTCAGGGACAGGGTTGAACATTCAGTACTTC; CDR3aa: CASSVSGTGLNIQYF; v_gene: TRBV6-1; d_gene: TRBD1; j_gene: TRBJ2-4; abundance: many
CDR3nt: TGTGCCAGCAGCTCTCGACCGGGACAGGGTCCAGAGACCCAGTACTTC; CDR3aa: CASSSRPGQGPETQYF; v_gene: TRBV7-9; d_gene: TRBD1; j_gene: TRBJ2-5; abundance: NA
CDR3nt: TGCGCCAGCAGCTTGGTGCTAGCGGGAGATACGCAGTATTTT; CDR3aa: CASSLVLAGDTQYF; v_gene: TRBV5-1; d_gene: TRBD2; j_gene: TRBJ2-3; abundance: few
CDR3nt: TGTGCCAGCAGTTTGGTAATAGGCGGGGGGGCCCGTACCGGGGAGCTGTTTTTT; CDR3aa: CASSLVIGGGARTGELFF; v_gene: TRBV12-3/TRBV12-4; d_gene: TRBD2; j_gene: TRBJ2-2; abundance: few
CDR3nt: TGCGCCAGCAGCCAAGATCTGGTAATTGCTTTCTTT; CDR3aa: CASSQDLVIAFF; v_gene: TRBV4-1; d_gene: NA; j_gene: TRBJ1-1; abundance: few
CDR3nt: TGCGCCAGCAGCTGGGGGGGGGATGAAGCTTTCTTT; CDR3aa: CASSWGGDEAFF; v_gene: TRBV5-1; d_gene: NA; j_gene: TRBJ1-1; abundance: few
CDR3nt: TGTGCCAGCAGCTTCGGTAGCGCAGATACGCAGTATTTT; CDR3aa: CASSFGSADTQYF; v_gene: TRBV7-8; d_gene: NA; j_gene: TRBJ2-3; abundance: few
CDR3nt: TGTGCCAGCAGCCCGCGGACAGGGGAGGAGGTCTACGAGCAGTACTTC; CDR3aa: CASSPRTGEEVYEQYF; v_gene: TRBV7-9; d_gene: TRBD1; j_gene: TRBJ2-7; abundance: few
CDR3nt: TGCAGTGCTACCAGGATAGGGACAGGGAACACTGAAGCTTTCTTT; CDR3aa: CSATRIGTGNTEAFF; v_gene: TRBV20-1; d_gene: TRBD1; j_gene: TRBJ1-1; abundance: many
CDR3nt: TGTGCCAGCAGTGACTCAGGGGAGGGCCCGAACACTGAAGCTTTCTTT; CDR3aa: CASSDSGEGPNTEAFF; v_gene: TRBV6-4; d_gene: NA; j_gene: TRBJ1-1; abundance: many
CDR3nt: TGCAGCGTTCGGACAGCTAGCACTGAAGCTTTCTTT; CDR3aa: CSVRTASTEAFF; v_gene: TRBV29-1; d_gene: NA; j_gene: TRBJ1-1; abundance: many
CDR3nt: TGTGCCAGCAGTTCAGAACCGGGACTAGCGGGGGTAAAGACCGGGGAGCTGTTTTTT; CDR3aa: CASSSEPGLAGVKTGELFF; v_gene: TRBV12-3/TRBV12-4; d_gene: TRBD2; j_gene: TRBJ2-2; abundance: few
CDR3nt: TGTGCCAGCGGGACTAGCGGGAACAATGAGCAGTTCTTC; CDR3aa: CASGTSGNNEQFF; v_gene: TRBV27; d_gene: TRBD2; j_gene: TRBJ2-1; abundance: NA
CDR3nt: TGCAGTCGTCCCGGGACAGGGGGCGCAGCCTACAATGAGCAGTTCTTC; CDR3aa: CSRPGTGGAAYNEQFF; v_gene: TRBV20-1; d_gene: TRBD1; j_gene: TRBJ2-1; abundance: NA
CDR3nt: TGTGCCACCAGCAGAGCCAGGGGGTATTATGGTGAGCAGTTCTTC; CDR3aa: CATSRARGYYGEQFF; v_gene: TRBV15; d_gene: TRBD1; j_gene: TRBJ2-1; abundance: many
CDR3nt: TGCAGCGTTGATTTGGGGGGCGCTTCTGGCTACACCTTC; CDR3aa: CSVDLGGASGYTF; v_gene: TRBV29-1; d_gene: NA; j_gene: TRBJ1-2; abundance: NA